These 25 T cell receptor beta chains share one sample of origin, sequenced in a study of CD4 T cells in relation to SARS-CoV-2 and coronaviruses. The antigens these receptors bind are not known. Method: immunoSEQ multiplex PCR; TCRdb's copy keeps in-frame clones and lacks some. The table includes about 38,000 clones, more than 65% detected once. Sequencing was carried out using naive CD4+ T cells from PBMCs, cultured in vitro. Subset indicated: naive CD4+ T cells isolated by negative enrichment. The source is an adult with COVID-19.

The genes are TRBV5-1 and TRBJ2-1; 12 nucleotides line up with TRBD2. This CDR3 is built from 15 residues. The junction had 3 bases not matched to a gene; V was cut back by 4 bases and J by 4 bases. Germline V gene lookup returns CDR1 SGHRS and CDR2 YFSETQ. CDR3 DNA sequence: TGCGCCAGCAGCCTTGGACTAGCGGGATACAATGAGCAGTTCTTC. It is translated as CASSLGLAGYNEQFF.

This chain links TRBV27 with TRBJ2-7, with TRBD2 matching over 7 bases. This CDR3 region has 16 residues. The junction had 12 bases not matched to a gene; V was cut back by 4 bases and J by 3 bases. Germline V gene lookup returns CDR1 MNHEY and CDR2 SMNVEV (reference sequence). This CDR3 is CASSSQSGKLYYEQYF. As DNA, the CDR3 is TGTGCCAGCAGTTCACAAAGCGGGAAACTTTACTACGAGCAGTACTTC.

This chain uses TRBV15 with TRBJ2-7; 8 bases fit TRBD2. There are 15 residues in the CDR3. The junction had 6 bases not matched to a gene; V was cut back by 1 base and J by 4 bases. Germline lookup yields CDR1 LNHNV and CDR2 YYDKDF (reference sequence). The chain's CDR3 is CATSRAGGRRYEQYF. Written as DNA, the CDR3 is TGTGCCACCAGCAGAGCGGGCGGGAGGAGGTACGAGCAGTACTTC.

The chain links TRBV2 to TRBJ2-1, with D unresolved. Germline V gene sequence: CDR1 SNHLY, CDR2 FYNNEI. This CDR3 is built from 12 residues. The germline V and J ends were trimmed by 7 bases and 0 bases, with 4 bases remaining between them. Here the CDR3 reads CASKNSYNEQFF. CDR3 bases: TGTGCCAGCAAGAACTCCTACAATGAGCAGTTCTTC.

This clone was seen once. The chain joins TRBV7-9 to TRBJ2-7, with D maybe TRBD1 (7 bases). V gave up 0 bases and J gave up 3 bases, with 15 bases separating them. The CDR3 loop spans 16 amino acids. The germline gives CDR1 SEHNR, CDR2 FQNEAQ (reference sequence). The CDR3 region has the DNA TGTGCCAGCAGCTTAGCTCGGGCAGGGGGAGGCTACGAGCAGTACTTC. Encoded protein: CASSLARAGGGYEQYF.

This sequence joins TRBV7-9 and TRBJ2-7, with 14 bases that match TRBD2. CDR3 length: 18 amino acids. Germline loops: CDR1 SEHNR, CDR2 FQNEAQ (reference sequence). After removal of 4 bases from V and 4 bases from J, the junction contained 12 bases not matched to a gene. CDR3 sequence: CASSSREGLAGAFYEQYF. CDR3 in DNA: TGTGCCAGCAGCTCGAGGGAGGGACTAGCGGGAGCATTTTACGAGCAGTACTTC.

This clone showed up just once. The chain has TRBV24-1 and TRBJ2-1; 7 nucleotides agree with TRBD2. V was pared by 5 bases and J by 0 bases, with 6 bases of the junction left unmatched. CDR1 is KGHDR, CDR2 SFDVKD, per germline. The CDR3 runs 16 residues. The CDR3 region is CATSGVLADSYNEQFF. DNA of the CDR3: TGTGCCACCAGTGGGGTCCTAGCGGACTCCTACAATGAGCAGTTCTTC.

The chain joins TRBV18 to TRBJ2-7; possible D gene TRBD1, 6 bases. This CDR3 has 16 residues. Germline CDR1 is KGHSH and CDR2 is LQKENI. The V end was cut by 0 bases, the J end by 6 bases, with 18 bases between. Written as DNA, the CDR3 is TGTGCCAGCTCACCACCTTCCGGGACAAACCTACGCGAGCAGTACTTC. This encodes CASSPPSGTNLREQYF.

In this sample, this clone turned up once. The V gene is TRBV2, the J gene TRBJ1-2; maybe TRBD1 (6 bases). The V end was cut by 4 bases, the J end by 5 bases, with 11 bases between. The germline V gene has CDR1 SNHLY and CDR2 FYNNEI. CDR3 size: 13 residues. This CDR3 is CASSVEDRYGYTF. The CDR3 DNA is TGTGCCAGCAGTGTGGAGGACAGATATGGCTACACCTTC. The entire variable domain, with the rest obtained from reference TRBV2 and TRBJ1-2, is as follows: EPEVTQTPSHQVTQMGQEVILRCVPISNHLYFYWYRQILGQKVEFLVSFYNNEISEKSEIFDDQFSVERPDGSNFTLKIRSTKLEDSAMYFCASSVEDRYGYTFGSGTRLTVV.

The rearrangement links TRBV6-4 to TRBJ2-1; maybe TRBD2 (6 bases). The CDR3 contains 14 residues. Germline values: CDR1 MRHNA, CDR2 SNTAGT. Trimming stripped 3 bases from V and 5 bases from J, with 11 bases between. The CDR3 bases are TGTGCCAGCAGTGAATTAGCGGCCCACAATGAGCAGTTCTTC. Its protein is CASSELAAHNEQFF.

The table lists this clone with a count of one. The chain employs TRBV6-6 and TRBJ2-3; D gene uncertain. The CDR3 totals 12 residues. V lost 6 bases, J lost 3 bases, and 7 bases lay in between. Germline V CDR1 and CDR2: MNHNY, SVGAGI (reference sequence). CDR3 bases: TGTGCCAGCAGCCTCCGTACAGATACGCAGTATTTT. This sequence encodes CASSLRTDTQYF.

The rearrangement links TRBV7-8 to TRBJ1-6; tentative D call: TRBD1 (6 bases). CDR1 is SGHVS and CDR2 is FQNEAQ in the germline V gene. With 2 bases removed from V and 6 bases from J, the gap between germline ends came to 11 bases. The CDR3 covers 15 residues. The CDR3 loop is CASSLFPGVNSPLHF. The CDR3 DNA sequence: TGTGCCAGCAGCTTATTCCCAGGGGTTAATTCACCCCTCCACTTT.

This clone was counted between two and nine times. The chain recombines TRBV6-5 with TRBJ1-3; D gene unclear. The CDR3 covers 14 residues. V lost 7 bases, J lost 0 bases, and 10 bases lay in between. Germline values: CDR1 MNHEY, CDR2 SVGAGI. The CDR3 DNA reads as TGTGCCAGCATTGGGGTGAGCTCTGGAAACACCATATATTTT. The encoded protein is CASIGVSSGNTIYF.

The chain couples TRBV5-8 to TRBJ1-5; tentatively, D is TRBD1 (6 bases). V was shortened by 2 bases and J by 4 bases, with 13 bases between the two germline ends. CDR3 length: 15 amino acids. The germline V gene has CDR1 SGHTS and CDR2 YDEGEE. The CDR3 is CASSFTRGQNQPQHF. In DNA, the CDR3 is TGTGCCAGCAGCTTTACCCGTGGACAGAATCAGCCCCAGCATTTT.

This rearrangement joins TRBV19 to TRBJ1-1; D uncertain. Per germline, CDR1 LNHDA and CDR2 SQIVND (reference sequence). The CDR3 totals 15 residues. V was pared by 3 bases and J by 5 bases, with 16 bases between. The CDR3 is CASSISGRGWTEAFF. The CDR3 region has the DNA TGTGCCAGTAGTATCAGCGGCAGAGGTTGGACTGAAGCTTTCTTT.

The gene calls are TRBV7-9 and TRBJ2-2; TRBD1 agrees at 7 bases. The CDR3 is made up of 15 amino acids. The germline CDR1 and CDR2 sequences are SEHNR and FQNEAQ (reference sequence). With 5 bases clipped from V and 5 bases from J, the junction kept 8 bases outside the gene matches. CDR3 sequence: CASSGQVSITGELFF. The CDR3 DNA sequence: TGTGCCAGCAGCGGACAGGTGTCGATAACCGGGGAGCTGTTTTTT.

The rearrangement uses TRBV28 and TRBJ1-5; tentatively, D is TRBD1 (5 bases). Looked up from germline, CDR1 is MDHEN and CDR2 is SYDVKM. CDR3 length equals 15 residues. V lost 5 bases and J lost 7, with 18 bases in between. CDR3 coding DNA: TGTGCCAGCAGTCACGGTGACAGCCTCAGGCAGCCCCAGCATTTT. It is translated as CASSHGDSLRQPQHF.

The CDR3 coding sequence is TGTGCCAGCAGCTTAGGGACGACCTACGAGCAGTACTTC. This gives the protein CASSLGTTYEQYF. The chain recombines TRBV11-1 with TRBJ2-7; no reliable D call. CDR1 and CDR2 from the germline V gene are SGHAT and FQDESV (reference sequence). Trimming stripped 1 base from V and 2 bases from J, with 6 bases between. This CDR3 has 13 residues.

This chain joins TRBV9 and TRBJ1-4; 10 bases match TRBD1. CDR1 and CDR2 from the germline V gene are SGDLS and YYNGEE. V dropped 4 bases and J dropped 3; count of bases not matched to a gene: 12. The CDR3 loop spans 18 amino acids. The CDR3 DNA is TGTGCCAGCAGCCCGAGGGGGGACAGGGGATCACCTAATGAAAAACTGTTTTTT. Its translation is CASSPRGDRGSPNEKLFF. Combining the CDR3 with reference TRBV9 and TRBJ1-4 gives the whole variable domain DSGVTQTPKHLITATGQRVTLRCSPRSGDLSVYWYQQSLDQGLQFLIQYYNGEERAKGNILERFSAQQFPDLHSELNLSSLELGDSALYFCASSPRGDRGSPNEKLFFGSGTQLSVL.

For the CDR3, the DNA is TGTGCCAGCAGCTTAACGGGGGGGGGTGGCTACACCTTC. Residues: CASSLTGGGGYTF. This chain uses TRBV7-9 with TRBJ1-2; tentatively, D is TRBD1 (5 bases). CDR3 length equals 13 residues. The germline V and J ends were trimmed by 2 bases and 7 bases, with 11 bases remaining between them. Germline V CDR1 and CDR2: SEHNR, FQNEAQ (reference sequence).

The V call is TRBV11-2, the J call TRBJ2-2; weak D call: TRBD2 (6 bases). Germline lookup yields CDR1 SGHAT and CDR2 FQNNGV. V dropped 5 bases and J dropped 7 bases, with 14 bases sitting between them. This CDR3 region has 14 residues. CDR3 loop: CASSVRKAGGELFF. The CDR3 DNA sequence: TGTGCCAGCAGCGTGCGCAAAGCGGGCGGGGAGCTGTTTTTT.

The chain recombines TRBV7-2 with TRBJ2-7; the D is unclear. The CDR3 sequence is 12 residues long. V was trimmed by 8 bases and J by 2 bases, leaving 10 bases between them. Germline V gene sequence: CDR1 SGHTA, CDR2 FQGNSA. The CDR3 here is CASAYITYEQYF. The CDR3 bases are TGTGCCAGCGCCTATATTACCTACGAGCAGTACTTC.

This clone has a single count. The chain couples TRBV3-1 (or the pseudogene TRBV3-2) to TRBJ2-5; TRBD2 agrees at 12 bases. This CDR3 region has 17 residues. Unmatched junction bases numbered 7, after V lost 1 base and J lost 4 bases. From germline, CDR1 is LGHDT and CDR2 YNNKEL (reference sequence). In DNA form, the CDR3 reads TGTGCCAGCAGCCAAGTTCGGCTAGCGGGAGGGCCAGAGACCCAGTACTTC. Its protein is CASSQVRLAGGPETQYF.

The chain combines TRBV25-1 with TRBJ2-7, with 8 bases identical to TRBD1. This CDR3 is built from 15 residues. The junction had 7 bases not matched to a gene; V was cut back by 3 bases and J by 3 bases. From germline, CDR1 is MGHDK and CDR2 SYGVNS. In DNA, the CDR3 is TGTGCCAGCAGTGAGGGAGGAGGACAGGGCTACGAGCAGTACTTC. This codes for CASSEGGGQGYEQYF.

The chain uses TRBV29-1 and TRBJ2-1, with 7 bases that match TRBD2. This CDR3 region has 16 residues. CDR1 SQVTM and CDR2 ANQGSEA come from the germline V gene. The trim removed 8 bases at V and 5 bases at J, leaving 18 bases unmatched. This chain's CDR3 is CSSRGSRDYFNNEQFF. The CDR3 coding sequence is TGCAGCTCGCGGGGCTCCCGGGACTATTTCAACAATGAGCAGTTCTTC.